The sequence of this T cell receptor beta chain was determined in a study of blood T cell repertoires in COVID-19. In the study overall: The origin of the acute and convalescent COVID-19 samples was the United States, Italy and Spain.

Authors' data handling: Amplification of reference gene primers provided the estimated nucleated cell counts. Assay: immunoSEQ multiplex PCR; the TCRdb copy retains only in-frame clones and omits some. V and J calls and clone size are those listed in that table; D and trimming were worked out from the DNA. The data contain fewer than 500,000 clones, 86% of them seen just once; the ten biggest clones take up more than 1.4%. Germline V CDR1 and CDR2: ENHRY, SYGVKD. V lost 5 bases and J 3 bases, leaving 10 bases between the germline ends. This CDR3 comprises 13 residues. The chain couples TRBV10-3 to TRBJ1-2; a possible D gene is TRBD1 (6 bases). The sequenced material came from peripheral blood. The TCR comes from a woman aged 30 to 39 with active or convalescent COVID-19. The CDR3 here is CAISQGGDYGYTF. In nucleotides, the CDR3 is TGTGCCATCAGTCAAGGGGGAGACTATGGCTACACCTTC.